These 5 T cell receptor beta chains were all obtained from the same sample, sequenced in a study of cytomegalovirus exposure and HLA in healthy donors. With 60 Vbeta and 13 Jbeta primers, the PCR was carried out. The assay was immunoSEQ multiplex PCR, and TCRdb's table has in-frame clones only and misses some. The sample holds 45,000 to 70,000 clones, roughly 80% seen once. The sample consisted of PBMCs. The origin of the receptors is a young man in good health and CMV-seronegative.

The chain carries TRBV10-2 and TRBJ1-2; TRBD1 is a possible D gene (5 bases). Trimming shortened V by 2 bases and J by 8 bases, and 12 bases separated the two germline ends. This CDR3 region has 13 residues. Germline V gene lookup returns CDR1 WSHSY and CDR2 SAAADI. The CDR3 DNA sequence: TGCGCCAGCAGTGAGACGCTTCCAGGGGGCTACACCTTC. The encoded protein is CASSETLPGGYTF.

This chain links TRBV19 with TRBJ2-7; 13 nucleotides match TRBD2. The trim removed 5 bases at V and 4 bases at J, leaving 14 bases unmatched. This CDR3 has 18 residues. The germline gives CDR1 LNHDA, CDR2 SQIVND (reference sequence). The chain's CDR3 is CASSSYRTSGSKGYEQYF. CDR3 nucleotide sequence: TGTGCCAGTAGTTCCTACCGGACTAGCGGGAGTAAAGGGTACGAGCAGTACTTC.

This clone was counted once. V usage is TRBV11-2 and J usage is TRBJ2-5, with 7 bases that match TRBD1. The CDR3 consists of 16 residues. Germline V gives CDR1 SGHAT, CDR2 FQNNGV. Trimming at V came to 1 base and at J to 2 bases, leaving 7 bases not matched to a gene. CDR3 amino acids: CASSLVGQTMQETQYF. CDR3 nucleotide sequence: TGTGCCAGCAGCTTAGTGGGACAGACCATGCAAGAGACCCAGTACTTC.

The CDR3 DNA sequence: TGCAGCGTCAGCATGCGACTTGAAGCTTTCTTT. This encodes CSVSMRLEAFF. This sequence joins TRBV29-1 and TRBJ1-1; D gene unclear. V was trimmed by 6 bases and J by 7 bases, leaving 12 bases between them. CDR3 length: 11 amino acids. Looked up from germline, CDR1 is SQVTM and CDR2 is ANQGSEA.

This chain links TRBV28 with TRBJ1-6; 9 bases align to TRBD1. The CDR3 extends over 16 amino acids. Germline CDR1 is MDHEN and CDR2 is SYDVKM. V lost 5 bases and J lost 4; bases outside the gene matches: 6. The CDR3 DNA follows: TGTGCCAGCAGTGCGGGACAGGGATTATATAATTCACCCCTCCACTTT. It codes for CASSAGQGLYNSPLHF.